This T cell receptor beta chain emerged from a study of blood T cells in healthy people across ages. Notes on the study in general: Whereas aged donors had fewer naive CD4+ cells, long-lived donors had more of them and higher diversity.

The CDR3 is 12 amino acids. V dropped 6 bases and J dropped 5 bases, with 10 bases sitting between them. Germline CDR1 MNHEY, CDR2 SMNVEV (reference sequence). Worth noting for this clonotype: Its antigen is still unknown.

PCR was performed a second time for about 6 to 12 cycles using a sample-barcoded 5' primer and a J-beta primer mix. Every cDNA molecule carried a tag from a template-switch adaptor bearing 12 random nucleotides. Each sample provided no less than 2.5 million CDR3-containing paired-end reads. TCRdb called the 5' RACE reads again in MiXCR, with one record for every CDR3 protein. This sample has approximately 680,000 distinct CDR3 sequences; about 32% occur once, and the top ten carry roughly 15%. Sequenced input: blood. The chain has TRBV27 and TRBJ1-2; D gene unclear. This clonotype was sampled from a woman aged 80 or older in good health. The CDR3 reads CASSYTGYGYTF. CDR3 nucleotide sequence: TGTGCCAGCAGCTATACGGGGTATGGCTACACCTTC.